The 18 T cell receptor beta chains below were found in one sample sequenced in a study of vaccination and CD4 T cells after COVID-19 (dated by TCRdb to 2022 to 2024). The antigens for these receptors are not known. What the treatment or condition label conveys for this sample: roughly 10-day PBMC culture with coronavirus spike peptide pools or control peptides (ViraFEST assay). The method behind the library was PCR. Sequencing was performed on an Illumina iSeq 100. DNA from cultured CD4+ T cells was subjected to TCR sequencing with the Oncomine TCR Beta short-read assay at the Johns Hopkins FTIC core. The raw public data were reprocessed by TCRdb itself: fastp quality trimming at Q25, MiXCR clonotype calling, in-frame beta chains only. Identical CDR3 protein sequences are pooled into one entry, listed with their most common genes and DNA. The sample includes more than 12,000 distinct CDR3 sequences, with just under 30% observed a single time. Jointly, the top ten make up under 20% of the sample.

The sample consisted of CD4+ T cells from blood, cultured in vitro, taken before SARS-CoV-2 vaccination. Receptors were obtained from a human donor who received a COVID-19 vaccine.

CDR3 DNA sequence: TGTGCCTGGAGTAGACCTGGGACGTACGGGCGCTCCTATAATTCACCCCTCCACTTT. Translating gives CAWSRPGTYGRSYNSPLHF. V usage is TRBV30 and J usage is TRBJ1-6; tentative D call: TRBD1 (5 bases). This CDR3 spans 19 amino acids. Looked up from germline, CDR1 is GTSNPN and CDR2 is SVGIG (reference sequence). Between the trimmed V and J ends, which lost 2 bases and 0 bases, there was a span of 20 bases.

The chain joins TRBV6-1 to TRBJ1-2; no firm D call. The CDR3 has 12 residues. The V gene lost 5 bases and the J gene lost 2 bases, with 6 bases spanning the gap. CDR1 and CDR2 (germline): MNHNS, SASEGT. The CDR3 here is CASSTGNYGYTF. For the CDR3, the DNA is TGTGCCAGCAGTACGGGGAACTATGGCTACACCTTC.

The CDR3 spells CASSKGGRTHYGYTF. DNA for the CDR3: TGTGCCAGCAGCAAAGGGGGCAGGACCCACTATGGCTACACCTTC. J is TRBJ1-2 and V is TRBV5-8, with 7 bases aligning to TRBD1. The CDR3 sequence is 15 residues long. Trimming removed 4 bases from V and 3 bases from J; junction bases left unmatched: 9. Germline lookup yields CDR1 SGHTS and CDR2 YDEGEE.

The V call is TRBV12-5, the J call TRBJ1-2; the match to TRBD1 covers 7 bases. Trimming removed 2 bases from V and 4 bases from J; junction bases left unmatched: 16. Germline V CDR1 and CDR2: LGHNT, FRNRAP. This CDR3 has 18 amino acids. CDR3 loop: CASGLYRDRAQYIYGYTF. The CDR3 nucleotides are TGTGCTAGTGGTTTGTACCGGGACAGAGCCCAATACATCTATGGCTACACCTTC.

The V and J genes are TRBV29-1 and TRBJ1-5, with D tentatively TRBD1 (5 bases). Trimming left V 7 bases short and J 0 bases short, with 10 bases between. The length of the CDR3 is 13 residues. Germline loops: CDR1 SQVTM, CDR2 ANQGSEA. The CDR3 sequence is CSAMTDSNQPQHF. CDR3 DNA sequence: TGCAGCGCTATGACAGATAGCAATCAGCCCCAGCATTTT. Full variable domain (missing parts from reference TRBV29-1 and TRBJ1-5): SAVISQKPSRDICQRGTSLTIQCQVDSQVTMMFWYRQQPGQSLTLIATANQGSEATYESGFVIDKFPISRPNLTFSTLTVSNMSPEDSSIYLCSAMTDSNQPQHFGDGTRLSIL.

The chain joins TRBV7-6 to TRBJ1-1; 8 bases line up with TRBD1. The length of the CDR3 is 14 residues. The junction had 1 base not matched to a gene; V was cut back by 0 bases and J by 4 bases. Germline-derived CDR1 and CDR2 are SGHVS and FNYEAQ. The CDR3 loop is CASSLAQGATEAFF. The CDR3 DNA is TGTGCCAGCAGCTTAGCGCAGGGGGCCACTGAAGCTTTCTTT.

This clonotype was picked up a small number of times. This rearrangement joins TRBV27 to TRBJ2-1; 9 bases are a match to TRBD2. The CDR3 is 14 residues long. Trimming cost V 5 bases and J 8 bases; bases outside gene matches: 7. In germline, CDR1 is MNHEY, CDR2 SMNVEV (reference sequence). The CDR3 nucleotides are TGTGCCAGCAGTCCCGCGGGACTAGCCGATGAGCAGTTCTTC. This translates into CASSPAGLADEQFF.

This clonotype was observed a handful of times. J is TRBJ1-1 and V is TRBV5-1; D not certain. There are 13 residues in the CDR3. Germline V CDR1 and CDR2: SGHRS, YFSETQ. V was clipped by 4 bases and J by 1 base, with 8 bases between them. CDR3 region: CASSPTTNTEAFF. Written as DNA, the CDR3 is TGCGCCAGCAGCCCGACCACGAACACTGAAGCTTTCTTT.

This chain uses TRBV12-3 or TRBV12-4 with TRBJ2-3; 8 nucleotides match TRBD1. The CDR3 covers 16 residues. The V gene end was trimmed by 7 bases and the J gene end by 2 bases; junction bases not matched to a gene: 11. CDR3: CASTSPGTGNTDTQYF. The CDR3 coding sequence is TGTGCCAGCACATCGCCCGGGACAGGCAACACAGATACGCAGTATTTT.

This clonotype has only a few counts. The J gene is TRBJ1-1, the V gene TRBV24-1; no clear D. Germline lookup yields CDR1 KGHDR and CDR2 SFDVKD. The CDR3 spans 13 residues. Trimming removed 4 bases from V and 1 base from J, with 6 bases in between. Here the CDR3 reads CATSDGWNTEAFF. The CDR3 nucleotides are TGTGCCACCAGTGACGGATGGAACACTGAAGCTTTCTTT.

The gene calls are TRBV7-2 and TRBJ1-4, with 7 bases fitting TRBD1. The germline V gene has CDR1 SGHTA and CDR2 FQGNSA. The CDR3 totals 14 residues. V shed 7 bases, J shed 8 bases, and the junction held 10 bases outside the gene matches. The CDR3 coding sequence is TGTGCCAGCACCCAGGGGGGGGATGGGGAAAAACTGTTTTTT. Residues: CASTQGGDGEKLFF.

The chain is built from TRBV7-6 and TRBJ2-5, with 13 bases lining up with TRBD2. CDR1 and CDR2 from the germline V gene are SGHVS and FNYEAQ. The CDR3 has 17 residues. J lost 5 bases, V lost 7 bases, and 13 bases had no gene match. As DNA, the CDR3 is TGTGCCAGCAAAGGGTCCCGACTAGCGGGGGGCCAGGAGACCCAGTACTTC. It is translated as CASKGSRLAGGQETQYF. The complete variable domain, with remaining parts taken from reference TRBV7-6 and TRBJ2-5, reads GAGVSQSPRYKVTKRGQDVALRCDPISGHVSLYWYRQALGQGPEFLTYFNYEAQQDKSGLPNDRFSAERPEGSISTLTIQRTEQRDSAMYRCASKGSRLAGGQETQYFGPGTRLLVL.

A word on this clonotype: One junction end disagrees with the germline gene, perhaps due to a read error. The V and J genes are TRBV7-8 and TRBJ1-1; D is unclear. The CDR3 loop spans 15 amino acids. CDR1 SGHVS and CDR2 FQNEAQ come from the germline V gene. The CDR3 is CASSPREGPNTETFF. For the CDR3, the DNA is TGTGCCAGCAGCCCCCGGGAAGGTCCAAACACTGAAACTTTCTTT.

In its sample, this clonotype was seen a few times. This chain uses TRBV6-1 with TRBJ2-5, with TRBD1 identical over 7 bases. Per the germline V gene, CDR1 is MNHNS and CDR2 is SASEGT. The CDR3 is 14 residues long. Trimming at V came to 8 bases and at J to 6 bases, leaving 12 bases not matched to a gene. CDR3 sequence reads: CASGVTGDVKTQYF. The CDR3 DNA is TGTGCCAGCGGGGTAACAGGGGACGTAAAGACCCAGTACTTC.

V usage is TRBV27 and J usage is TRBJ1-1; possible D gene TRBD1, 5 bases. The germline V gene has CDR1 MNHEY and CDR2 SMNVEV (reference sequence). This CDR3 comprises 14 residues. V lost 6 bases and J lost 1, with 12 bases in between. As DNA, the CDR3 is TGTGCCAGCAGACTGACAGCCCCGAACACTGAAGCTTTCTTT. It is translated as CASRLTAPNTEAFF.

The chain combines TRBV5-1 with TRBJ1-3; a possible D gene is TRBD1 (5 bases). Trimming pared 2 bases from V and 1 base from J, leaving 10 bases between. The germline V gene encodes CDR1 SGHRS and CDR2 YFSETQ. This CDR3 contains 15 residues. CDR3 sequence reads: CASSLDRPSGNTIYF. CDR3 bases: TGCGCCAGCAGCTTAGACAGACCATCTGGAAACACCATATATTTT.

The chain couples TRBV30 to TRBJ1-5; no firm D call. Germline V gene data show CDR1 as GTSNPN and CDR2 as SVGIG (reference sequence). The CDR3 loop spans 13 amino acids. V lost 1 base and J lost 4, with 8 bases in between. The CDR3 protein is CAWSGRKNQPQHF. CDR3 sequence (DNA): TGTGCCTGGAGTGGACGGAAGAATCAGCCCCAGCATTTT. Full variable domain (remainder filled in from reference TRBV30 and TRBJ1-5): SQTIHQWPATLVQPVGSPLSLECTVEGTSNPNLYWYRQAAGRGLQLLFYSVGIGQISSEVPQNLSASRPQDRQFILSSKKLLLSDSGFYLCAWSGRKNQPQHFGDGTRLSIL.

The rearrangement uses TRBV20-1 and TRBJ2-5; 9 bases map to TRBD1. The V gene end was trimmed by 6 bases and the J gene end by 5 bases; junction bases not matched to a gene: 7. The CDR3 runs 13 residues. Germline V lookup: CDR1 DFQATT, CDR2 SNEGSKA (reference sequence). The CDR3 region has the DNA TGCAGTGCGGAACAGGGGGCTGGGGAGACCCAGTACTTC. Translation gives CSAEQGAGETQYF.